This T cell receptor beta chain was retrieved from a study of shared clonotypes between healthy human individuals. Whole-study findings and limits: Limitation of the genetic and exposure-history diversity represented came from the few donors.

J lost 9 bases, V lost 3 bases, and 12 bases had no gene match. The CDR3 spans 15 residues. Germline V gene data show CDR1 as SGHVS and CDR2 as FNYEAQ. There were no recent acute infections or vaccinations among the donors, who were healthy HIV-negative adults. Every one of the donors was a Caucasian adult that lived in Nashville, Tennessee. Comment on this clone: Antigen unknown.

Deep was the level used in running the assay. Some clones are missing from TCRdb's copy, which holds only in-frame ones; the method was immunoSEQ multiplex PCR. This table holds 530,000 or so clones, about 75% found once. This chain uses TRBV7-6 with TRBJ1-1; 8 bases are a match to TRBD1. Input material: PBMCs. This sequence was found in a woman aged 40-49 years in good health. Some clones in this sample may be carry-over from other donors' samples. The CDR3 here is CASSFLGTGSSQAFF. In DNA form, the CDR3 reads TGTGCCAGCAGCTTCCTCGGGACAGGTTCGTCTCAAGCTTTCTTT.